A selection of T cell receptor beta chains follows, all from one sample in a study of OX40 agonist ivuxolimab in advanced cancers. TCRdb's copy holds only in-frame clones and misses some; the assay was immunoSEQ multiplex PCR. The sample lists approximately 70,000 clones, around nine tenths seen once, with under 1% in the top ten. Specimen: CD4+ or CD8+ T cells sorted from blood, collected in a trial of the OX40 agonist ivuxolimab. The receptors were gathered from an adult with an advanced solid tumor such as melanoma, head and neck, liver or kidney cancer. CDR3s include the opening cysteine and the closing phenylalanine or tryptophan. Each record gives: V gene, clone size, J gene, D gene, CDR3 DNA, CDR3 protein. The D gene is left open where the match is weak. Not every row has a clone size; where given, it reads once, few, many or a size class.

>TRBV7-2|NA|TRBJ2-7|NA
TGTGCCAGCAGCTTAGCGGGGACTTCCTACGAGCAGTACTTC
CASSLAGTSYEQYF
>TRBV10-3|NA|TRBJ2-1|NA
TGTGCCATCAGTGAGAGTGACGGGAGTGAGCAGTTCTTC
CAISESDGSEQFF
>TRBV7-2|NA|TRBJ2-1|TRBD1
TGTGCCAGCAGCTTCGACAGGGCCAATGAGCAGTTCTTC
CASSFDRANEQFF
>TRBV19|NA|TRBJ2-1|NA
TGTGCCAGTAGAAGGGGGTCCTACAATGAGCAGTTCTTC
CASRRGSYNEQFF
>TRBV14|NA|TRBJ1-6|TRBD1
TGTGCCAGCAGCTTGGGGGGACAGATGAATTCACCCCTCCACTTT
CASSLGGQMNSPLHF
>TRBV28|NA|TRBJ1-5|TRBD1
TGTGCCAGCAGTATTGCACAGGGGGCCCAGCCCCAGCATTTT
CASSIAQGAQPQHF
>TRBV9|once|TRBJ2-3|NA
TGTGCCAGCAGCGTAGGAGTTACTGATACGCAGTATTTT
CASSVGVTDTQYF
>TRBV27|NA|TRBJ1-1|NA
TGTGCCAGCAGTTTATTCGCAGGGGAGAACACTGAAGCTTTCTTT
CASSLFAGENTEAFF
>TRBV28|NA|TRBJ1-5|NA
TGTGCCAGCAGTTTTCAGGGTGGCCTACAATATAGCAATCAGCCCCAGCATTTT
CASSFQGGLQYSNQPQHF
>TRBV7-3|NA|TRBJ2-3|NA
TGTGCCAGCAGCTTAGGGGGGCAGGGTCCTCCTAGCACAGATACGCAGTATTTT
CASSLGGQGPPSTDTQYF
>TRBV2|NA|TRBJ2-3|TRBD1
TGTGCCAGCAGCTCAAGCCCGACAGGGTCAGGCACAGATACGCAGTATTTT
CASSSSPTGSGTDTQYF
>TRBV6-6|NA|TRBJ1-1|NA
TGTGCCAGCAGGGGGGACTTGAACACTGAAGCTTTCTTT
CASRGDLNTEAFF
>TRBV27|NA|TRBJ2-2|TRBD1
TGTGCCAGCAGTCCCGGGACAGGGCGCCAAGGGGACACCGGGGAGCTGTTTTTT
CASSPGTGRQGDTGELFF
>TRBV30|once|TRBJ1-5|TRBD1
TGTGCCTGGAGCCCGGGACAGGGCAATCAGCCCCAGCATTTT
CAWSPGQGNQPQHF
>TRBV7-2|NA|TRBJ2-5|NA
TGTGCCAGCAGCCCGGGACTCCAAGAGACCCAGTACTTC
CASSPGLQETQYF
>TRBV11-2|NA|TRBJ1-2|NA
TGTGCCAGCAGCTTAGATCCGGGGGGGCGCGACTATGGCTACACCTTC
CASSLDPGGRDYGYTF
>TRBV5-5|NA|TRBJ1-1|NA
TGTGCCAGCAGCTTGGGTGGCGTGACACGTAACACTGAAGCTTTCTTT
CASSLGGVTRNTEAFF
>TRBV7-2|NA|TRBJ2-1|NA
TGTGCCAGCAGCTACGTCGGCTACAGCTCCTACAATGAGCAGTTCTTC
CASSYVGYSSYNEQFF
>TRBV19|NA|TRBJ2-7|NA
TGTGCCAGCCAGAAAACAGGCTACGAGCAGTACTTC
CASQKTGYEQYF
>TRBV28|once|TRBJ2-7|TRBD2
TGTGCCAGCAGTTTGGTAGCGGGAAGCTACGAGCAGTACTTC
CASSLVAGSYEQYF
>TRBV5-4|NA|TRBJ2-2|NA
TGCGCCAGCAGCCCGGGACCGGGCGAGAGCACCGGGGAGCTGTTTTTT
CASSPGPGESTGELFF
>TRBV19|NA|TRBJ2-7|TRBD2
TGTGCCAGTTCGTCCGGGACTAGCGGCCCTTTGGGTTACGAGCAGTACTTC
CASSSGTSGPLGYEQYF
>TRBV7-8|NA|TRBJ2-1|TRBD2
TGTGCCAGCAGCCTACGGGAGGTTCTTTTCCGTGAGCAGTTCTTC
CASSLREVLFREQFF
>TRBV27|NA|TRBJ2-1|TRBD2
TGTGCCAGCAGTATTAGCGGGGGACGAGATGAGCAGTTCTTC
CASSISGGRDEQFF
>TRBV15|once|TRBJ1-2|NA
TGTGCCACCAGCAGAGCGGGAGGCTCTCTTGGCTACACCTTC
CATSRAGGSLGYTF
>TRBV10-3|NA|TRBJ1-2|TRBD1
TGTGCCATCAGAGGGACAGAGGGAAACTATGGCTACACCTTC
CAIRGTEGNYGYTF
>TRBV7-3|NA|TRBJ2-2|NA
TGTGCCAGCAGCTCCTCCGAACGAGGCACCGGGGAGCTGTTTTTT
CASSSSERGTGELFF
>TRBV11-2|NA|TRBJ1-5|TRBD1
TGTGCCAGCAGCCCGGACAGGGCTCAGCCCCAGCATTTT
CASSPDRAQPQHF
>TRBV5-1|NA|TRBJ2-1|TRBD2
TGCGCCAGCAGCAGCGGGACTAGCGGTTACAATGAGCAGTTCTTC
CASSSGTSGYNEQFF
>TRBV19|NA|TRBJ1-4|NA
TGTGCCAGTAGTAGGGGGGCTCCTAATGAAAAACTGTTTTTT
CASSRGAPNEKLFF
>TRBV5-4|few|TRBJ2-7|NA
TGTGCCAGCAGCTCAAGAGACTACGAGCAGTACTTC
CASSSRDYEQYF
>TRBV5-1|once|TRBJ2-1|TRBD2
TGCGCCAGCAGCTTGGAGAGCGGGAGTTTGAATGAGCAGTTCTTC
CASSLESGSLNEQFF
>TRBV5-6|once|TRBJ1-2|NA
TGTGCCAGCAGCTTGTGGGGAGGGGGCTACACCTTC
CASSLWGGGYTF
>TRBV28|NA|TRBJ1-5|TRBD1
TGTGCCAGCAAGGACAGGGTTAATCAGCCCCAGCATTTT
CASKDRVNQPQHF
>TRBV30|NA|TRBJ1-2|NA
TGTGCCTGGAGTCTCGGAGCATCCTATGGCTACACCTTC
CAWSLGASYGYTF
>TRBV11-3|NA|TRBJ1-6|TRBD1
TGTGCCAGCAGCTTAGGGAGACAGGGGATTTCACCCCTCCACTTT
CASSLGRQGISPLHF
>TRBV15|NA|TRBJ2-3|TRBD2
TGTGCCACCAGCAGAGCCGGGACTAGCTACACAGATACGCAGTATTTT
CATSRAGTSYTDTQYF
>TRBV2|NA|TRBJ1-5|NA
TGTGCCAGCAAGAGAGATAGCAATCAGCCCCAGCATTTT
CASKRDSNQPQHF
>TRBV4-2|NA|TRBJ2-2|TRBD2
TGTGCCAGCAGCCAAGTTGCTGCGGCGGGAGGGGCCTCGAACACCGGGGAGCTGTTTTTT
CASSQVAAAGGASNTGELFF
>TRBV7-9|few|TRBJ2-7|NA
TGTGCCAGCAGCCCTCCGGCCGTCTACGAGCAGTACTTC
CASSPPAVYEQYF
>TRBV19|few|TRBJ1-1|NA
TGTGCCAGTAGTATAGTGGGGAGCGGCACTGAAGCTTTCTTT
CASSIVGSGTEAFF
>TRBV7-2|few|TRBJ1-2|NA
TGTGCCAGCAGCCTAGCGTTACTTTGGGCAGGGCCATCGAAGAACTATGGCTACACCTTC
CASSLALLWAGPSKNYGYTF
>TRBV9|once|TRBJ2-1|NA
TGTGCCAGCAGCGTCCCGGTAAGGGGCAATGAGCAGTTCTTC
CASSVPVRGNEQFF
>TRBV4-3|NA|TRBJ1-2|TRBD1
TGCGCCAGCAGCCCGGATAGGACAGGCAACTATGGCTACACCTTC
CASSPDRTGNYGYTF